Listed below are T cell receptor beta chains from one sample, sequenced in a study of HIV-infected patients and healthy controls. TCRdb fed the 5' RACE reads into MiXCR, producing one record per CDR3 protein. Among 15,000 to 20,000 distinct CDR3 sequences listed, roughly 9.1% were seen once. Sequencing input: blood. The receptors come from an adult in good health. Each CDR3 is given with its conserved first and last residue.

TRBV5-1 | CASSLTGPAQETQYF
TRBV7-6 | CASSRHRGSETQYF
TRBV18 | CASSRDRIEVLNEQFF
TRBV12-3/TRBV12-4 | CASSFGQGPIEQYF
TRBV6-6 | CASSYTPGQGAFGANVLTF
TRBV20-1 | CSARGGGGPPGTQYF
TRBV5-1 | CASSLQGTEAFF
TRBV28 | CASSPDRRLVDNEQFF
TRBV28 | CASSLAGVLTDTQYF
TRBV30 | CAWSVGPHEQYF
TRBV29-1 | CSVRGTDREQYF